This T cell receptor beta chain was sequenced for a study of STAT5B mutations in CD4+ large granular lymphocyte leukemia. TCRdb keeps only in-frame clones here, not all; method: immunoSEQ multiplex PCR. The table has around 50,000 clones, around 82% seen once. This clone was seen a handful of times. Its antigen is unidentified. Whole-study findings and limits: Compared with healthy controls (2/35), patient top clones favored TRBV06 (8/27). Patient CD4-sorted repertoires looked more clonal than healthy CD4+ repertoires, even without putative leukemic clones.

CDR1 and CDR2 from the germline V gene are SGHRS and YFSETQ. This CDR3 contains 16 residues. J was trimmed by 4 bases and V by 4 bases; bases with no gene match: 7. The receptor was derived from a human donor in good health. Sequencing was carried out using CD4+ T cells from blood buffy coats. The chain joins TRBV5-1 to TRBJ2-3, with 12 bases identical to TRBD2. The CDR3 bases are TGCGCCAGCAGCCCCTCGACTAGCGGGAGACCAGATACGCAGTATTTT. This codes for CASSPSTSGRPDTQYF.